The following is a T cell receptor beta chain sequence with its context. Germline V gene data show CDR1 as SGHTA and CDR2 as FQGNSA. The CDR3 length is 19 residues. Unmatched junction bases numbered 20, after V lost 8 bases and J lost 1 base. These data originate in a study of blood T cell repertoires in COVID-19. About the research overall: Samples representing acute and convalescent COVID-19 were sourced from the United States, Italy and Spain.

Sequenced by immunoSEQ multiplex PCR; TCRdb stores in-frame clones only, minus some. The sample includes approximately 130,000 clones, approximately 90% of them seen just once. The chain is built from TRBV7-2 and TRBJ2-3; 8 nucleotides agree with TRBD2. What was sequenced was peripheral blood. The TCR comes from a man between 70 and 80 years old with active or convalescent COVID-19. This CDR3 is CASRMRALAGRGGTDTQYF. The CDR3 DNA follows: TGTGCCAGCCGCATGAGGGCTCTAGCGGGTAGAGGGGGCACAGATACGCAGTATTTT.